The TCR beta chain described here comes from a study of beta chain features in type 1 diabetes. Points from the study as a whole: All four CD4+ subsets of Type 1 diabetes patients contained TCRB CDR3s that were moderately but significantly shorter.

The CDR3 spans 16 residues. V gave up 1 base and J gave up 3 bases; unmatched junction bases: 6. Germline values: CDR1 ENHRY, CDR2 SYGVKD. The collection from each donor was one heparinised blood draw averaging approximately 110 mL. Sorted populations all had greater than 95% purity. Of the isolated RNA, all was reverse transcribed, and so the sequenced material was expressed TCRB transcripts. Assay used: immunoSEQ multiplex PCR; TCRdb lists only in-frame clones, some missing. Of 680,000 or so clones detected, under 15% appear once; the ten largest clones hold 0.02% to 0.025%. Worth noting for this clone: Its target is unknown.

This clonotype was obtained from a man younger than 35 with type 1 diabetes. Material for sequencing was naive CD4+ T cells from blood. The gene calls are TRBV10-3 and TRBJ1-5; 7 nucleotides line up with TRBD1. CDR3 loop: CAISEFGTENNQPQHF. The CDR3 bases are TGTGCCATCAGTGAGTTTGGGACAGAAAACAATCAGCCCCAGCATTTT.